The count of the clone carrying this TCR beta chain is one. This CDR3 has 16 residues. The germline CDR1 and CDR2 sequences are GTSNPN and SVGIG (reference sequence). J gave up 8 bases and V 2 bases, and 9 bases lay outside the gene matches. Original processing notes: From reference gene primer amplification, estimates of nucleated cell counts were derived. Sequencing used immunoSEQ multiplex PCR; TCRdb keeps in-frame clones, though not all of them. V, J and clone size were drawn from that table, and D and trimming were deduced from the DNA. The sample yields 120,000 to 150,000 clones, 85% to 90% seen once. This record comes from a study of blood T cell repertoires in COVID-19. As for the study in general: Donors in the United States, Italy and Spain gave samples during acute or convalescent COVID-19. T cells, B-cell-depleted T cells, or PBMCs supplied cDNA or gDNA.

The chain uses TRBV30 and TRBJ2-3; 14 nucleotides line up with TRBD2. The sample consisted of peripheral blood. The receptor was isolated from a woman between 55 and 75 years old with active COVID-19. The DNA for the CDR3 is TGTGCCTGGAGTACCCCGGGACTAGCGGGAGTGGGTACGCAGTATTTT. This codes for CAWSTPGLAGVGTQYF.